Below are 19 T cell receptor beta chains sequenced from a single sample in a study of identical twins. TCRdb re-derived calls from the 5' RACE reads in MiXCR, one entry per CDR3 protein. Found here are more than 650,000 distinct CDR3 sequences, 6.1% of them singletons; the top ten hold about 1.8%. The sequenced sample was naive T cells sorted from blood. The receptors were gathered from a man younger than 30 in good health.

The table lists this clonotype with many counts. Relative to the germline gene, one junction end is altered; a read error may explain this. This chain connects TRBV7-9 to TRBJ2-7, with TRBD2 as a possible D gene (6 bases). The CDR3 covers 12 residues. Germline assignment: CDR1 SEHNR and CDR2 FQNEAQ (reference sequence). CDR3 protein: CASSLSLGDWVF. In nucleotides, the CDR3 is TGTGCCAGCAGCTTAAGTTTGGGGGACTGGGTCTTC. Combining the CDR3 with reference TRBV7-9 and TRBJ2-7 gives the whole variable domain DTGVSQNPRHKITKRGQNVTFRCDPISEHNRLYWYRQTLGQGPEFLTYFQNEAQLEKSRLLSDRFSAERPKGSFSTLEIQRTEQGDSAMYLCASSLSLGDWVFGPGTRLTVT.

The V call is TRBV19, the J call TRBJ2-5; no reliable D call. Germline lookup yields CDR1 LNHDA and CDR2 SQIVND (reference sequence). The CDR3 loop spans 13 amino acids. Trimming took off 1 base at V and 0 bases at J, with 3 bases between the two ends. The CDR3 DNA follows: TGTGCCAGTAGTATAGTAGACCAAGAGACCCAGTACTTC. It yields the protein CASSIVDQETQYF. Combining the CDR3 with reference TRBV19 and TRBJ2-5 gives the whole variable domain DGGITQSPKYLFRKEGQNVTLSCEQNLNHDAMYWYRQDPGQGLRLIYYSQIVNDFQKGDIAEGYSVSREKKESFPLTVTSAQKNPTAFYLCASSIVDQETQYFGPGTRLLVL.

This clonotype has only a few counts. The rearrangement links TRBV25-1 to TRBJ1-5; D is perhaps TRBD1 (6 bases). V was clipped by 2 bases and J by 5 bases, with 10 bases between them. The CDR3 contains 14 residues. The germline V gene encodes CDR1 MGHDK and CDR2 SYGVNS. The CDR3 DNA is TGTGCCAGCAGTGAAACAGGGTATTATCAGCCCCAGCATTTT. It specifies CASSETGYYQPQHF.

This chain uses TRBV5-6 with TRBJ2-4, with D perhaps assigned TRBD1 or TRBD2 (5 bases each). The germline V gene encodes CDR1 SGHDT and CDR2 YYEEEE. Trimming removed 0 bases from V and 1 base from J, with 8 bases in between. The length of the CDR3 is 15 residues. CDR3 protein: CASSLVREAKNIQYF. The CDR3 nucleotides read TGTGCCAGCAGCTTGGTCAGGGAGGCCAAAAACATTCAGTACTTC. Full variable domain (remainder filled in from reference TRBV5-6 and TRBJ2-4): DAGVTQSPTHLIKTRGQQVTLRCSPKSGHDTVSWYQQALGQGPQFIFQYYEEEERQRGNFPDRFSGHQFPNYSSELNVNALLLGDSALYLCASSLVREAKNIQYFGAGTRLSVL.

This clonotype was observed at least ten times. The CDR3 nucleotides are TGCAGCGGGGGACAGCCCCAACTCCAAGAGACCCAGTACTTC. Translating it yields CSGGQPQLQETQYF. V gene TRBV29-1 combines with J gene TRBJ2-5; 7 bases fit TRBD1. Germline CDR1 is SQVTM and CDR2 is ANQGSEA. With V trimmed by 7 bases and J by 1 base, 9 bases remained unmatched. This CDR3 has 14 residues.

This clonotype showed up many times. The rearrangement joins TRBV4-3 to TRBJ1-2; tentative D call: TRBD1 (6 bases). V was cut by 0 bases and J by 4 bases, with 18 bases left in between. Germline V gives CDR1 LGHNA, CDR2 YSLEER. This CDR3 spans 17 amino acids. CDR3 in DNA: TGCGCCAGCAGCCAAGAAGGGCGCGGCAGGGGAGGCTATGGCTACACCTTC. Its protein is CASSQEGRGRGGYGYTF.

This chain joins TRBV5-1 and TRBJ2-3; D perhaps matches TRBD2 (5 bases). Trimming took off 3 bases at V and 2 bases at J, with 10 bases between the two ends. Germline loops: CDR1 SGHRS, CDR2 YFSETQ. The CDR3 covers 14 residues. Here the CDR3 DNA reads TGCGCCAGCAGCTCAGAGGGTCACACAGATACGCAGTATTTT. Its protein product is CASSSEGHTDTQYF.

Notes on this clonotype: A much more abundant neighbour one base away suggests this may be a read error. The rearrangement uses TRBV2 and TRBJ2-1; no clear D. Trimming removed 3 bases at V and 3 bases at J, with 3 bases between. The germline V gene has CDR1 SNHLY and CDR2 FYNNEI. This CDR3 is 12 amino acids long. The CDR3 region has the DNA TGTGCCAGCAGTGACTACTACAATGAGCAGTTCTTC. It yields the protein CASSDYYNEQFF.

This clonotype was seen many times. CDR3 nucleotides: TGTGCCATCGGTCCGGGACTAGCTGAGCAGTTCTTC. This sequence encodes CAIGPGLAEQFF. This chain connects TRBV10-3 to TRBJ2-1, with TRBD2 matching 9 bases. V dropped 8 bases and J dropped 9; count of bases not matched to a gene: 5. CDR3 size: 12 residues. Germline V gene lookup returns CDR1 ENHRY and CDR2 SYGVKD.

This clonotype was found a few times. The CDR3: CASSPGRTGAGAYEQYF. CDR3 DNA: TGTGCCAGCTCACCGGGACGGACAGGGGCAGGCGCCTACGAGCAGTACTTC. The V and J genes are TRBV18 and TRBJ2-7; 9 bases agree with TRBD1. The CDR3 length is 17 residues. Germline V gives CDR1 KGHSH, CDR2 LQKENI. V trimming: 3 bases; J trimming: 2 bases; junction bases outside the gene matches: 11. Looking up the rest from reference TRBV18 and TRBJ2-7 gives the full variable domain: NAGVMQNPRHLVRRRGQEARLRCSPMKGHSHVYWYRQLPEEGLKFMVYLQKENIIDESGMPKERFSAEFPKEGPSILRIQQVVRGDSAAYFCASSPGRTGAGAYEQYFGPGTRLTVT.

The V gene is TRBV3-1, the J gene TRBJ2-1, with TRBD2 matching 15 bases. The germline V gene has CDR1 LGHDT and CDR2 YNNKEL (reference sequence). The CDR3 is 16 residues long. V shed 0 bases, J shed 10 bases, and the junction held 4 bases outside the gene matches. The CDR3 loop is CASSQDGTSGGREQFF. The CDR3 bases are TGTGCCAGCAGCCAAGATGGGACTAGCGGGGGGAGGGAGCAGTTCTTC.

This clonotype has ten or more counts. The chain is built from TRBV29-1 and TRBJ1-1; D is unresolved. This CDR3 is built from 13 residues. V was pared by 4 bases and J by 3 bases, with 12 bases between. The germline V gene encodes CDR1 SQVTM and CDR2 ANQGSEA. CDR3 sequence reads: CSVAPVLYTEAFF. The DNA of the CDR3 is TGCAGCGTTGCCCCAGTTTTATACACTGAAGCTTTCTTT.

This clonotype was recorded many times. The rearrangement uses TRBV5-1 and TRBJ1-4; D perhaps matches TRBD1 (6 bases). This CDR3 has 17 amino acids. V was trimmed by 0 bases and J by 1 base, leaving 13 bases between them. Germline values: CDR1 SGHRS, CDR2 YFSETQ. Written as DNA, the CDR3 is TGCGCCAGCAGCTTGGATTCGGGGGGCCGAACTAATGAAAAACTGTTTTTT. Translated: CASSLDSGGRTNEKLFF.

The chain links TRBV20-1 to TRBJ2-7, with D perhaps TRBD1 (5 bases). From germline, CDR1 is DFQATT and CDR2 SNEGSKA (reference sequence). The CDR3 extends over 12 amino acids. Trimming stripped 6 bases from V and 4 bases from J, with 13 bases between. The CDR3 sequence: CSAKPNRYEQYF. CDR3 nucleotide sequence: TGCAGTGCGAAGCCCAACAGGTACGAGCAGTACTTC.

This clonotype was detected only a few times. The chain carries TRBV7-9 and TRBJ2-3, with 9 bases that match TRBD2. The CDR3 covers 15 residues. Germline V gene sequence: CDR1 SEHNR, CDR2 FQNEAQ (reference sequence). V lost 8 bases to trimming and J lost 2 bases; unmatched junction nucleotides: 8. The CDR3 nucleotides read TGTGCCAGCTCCGGGGCGGGAGGGTACACAGATACGCAGTATTTT. Its protein is CASSGAGGYTDTQYF.

This clonotype was counted a few times. The chain couples TRBV6-2 or TRBV6-3 to TRBJ2-4; 15 bases are shared with TRBD2. Losses at the gene ends were 6 bases for V and 7 bases for J; bases not matched to a gene: 1. From germline, CDR1 is MNHEY and CDR2 SVGEGT. The CDR3 has 14 amino acids. The CDR3 region has the DNA TGTGCCAGCAGAGGACTAGCGGGAGGGAACATTCAGTACTTC. Encoded protein: CASRGLAGGNIQYF.

The chain links TRBV4-3 to TRBJ2-1; 8 bases are a match to TRBD2. Germline CDR1 reads LGHNA; CDR2 reads YSLEER. The V segment lost 10 bases and the J segment 10 bases; nucleotides outside the gene matches: 9. CDR3 length equals 12 residues. The CDR3 reads CATSRGGGEQFF. The CDR3 DNA sequence: TGCGCCACCTCCCGGGGGGGCGGAGAGCAGTTCTTC.

This clonotype was picked up many times. V and J are TRBV27 and TRBJ2-3; D is unresolved. The ends were cut back, 2 bases at V and 10 bases at J, with 16 bases in the middle. CDR3 length equals 14 residues. From germline, CDR1 is MNHEY and CDR2 SMNVEV (reference sequence). This CDR3 reads CASSLLADDTPQYF. The CDR3 DNA follows: TGTGCCAGCAGTTTACTTGCGGACGACACGCCGCAGTATTTT.

CDR3 sequence (DNA): TGCAGTGCTAGGGGGGTAGGGGCTGAGCAGTTCTTC. As protein: CSARGVGAEQFF. The rearrangement joins TRBV20-1 to TRBJ2-1; D assignment may be TRBD1 or TRBD2 (5 bases each). Looked up from germline, CDR1 is DFQATT and CDR2 is SNEGSKA (reference sequence). V was shortened by 3 bases and J by 9 bases, with 12 bases between the two germline ends. The CDR3 sequence is 12 residues long.